Listed below are T cell receptor beta chains from one sample, sequenced in a study of shared clonotypes between healthy human individuals. Profiling relied on immunoSEQ multiplex PCR, and the TCRdb table lists in-frame clones only, not all of them. Of 2.5 million or so clones in the sample, approximately 92% were seen once. Sample: naive CD4+ T cells sorted from blood. All receptors derive from a man younger than 35 in good health. CDR3s leave out the opening cysteine and the closing phenylalanine or tryptophan. Not every row has a clone size; where given, it reads once, few, many or a size class.

CDR3 protein: ASSLGDRVAGNTIY
V gene: TRBV5-1
J gene: TRBJ1-3
clone size: once

CDR3 protein: SAIARDSQY
V gene: TRBV20-1
J gene: TRBJ2-5
clone size: -

CDR3 protein: ASSPSFPAMNTEAF
V gene: TRBV28
J gene: TRBJ1-1
clone size: -

CDR3 protein: AIKRDANYGYT
V gene: TRBV10-3
J gene: TRBJ1-2
clone size: -

CDR3 protein: TSRSGTQY
V gene: TRBV20-1
J gene: TRBJ2-3
clone size: -

CDR3 protein: ASRARESYNEQF
V gene: TRBV5-1
J gene: TRBJ2-1
clone size: -

CDR3 protein: AWSIRTGPQSGNTIY
V gene: TRBV30
J gene: TRBJ1-3
clone size: -

CDR3 protein: ASSETGLGTQY
V gene: TRBV6-1
J gene: TRBJ2-5
clone size: -

CDR3 protein: ASSQVLGTPKGETQY
V gene: TRBV28
J gene: TRBJ2-5
clone size: -

CDR3 protein: ASSTTGKETQY
V gene: TRBV19
J gene: TRBJ2-5
clone size: -

CDR3 protein: ASSLQGASPEAF
V gene: TRBV5-1
J gene: TRBJ1-1
clone size: -

CDR3 protein: AWSVEGGSPLH
V gene: TRBV30
J gene: TRBJ1-6
clone size: -

CDR3 protein: ASTRQSRANVLT
V gene: TRBV6-4
J gene: TRBJ2-6
clone size: few

CDR3 protein: ASSTTGAFSYEQY
V gene: TRBV2
J gene: TRBJ2-7
clone size: -

CDR3 protein: ASSQDRGNYGYT
V gene: TRBV4-1
J gene: TRBJ1-2
clone size: -

CDR3 protein: ASSVSGTVGYT
V gene: TRBV9
J gene: TRBJ1-2
clone size: -

CDR3 protein: SGLEYNEQF
V gene: TRBV20-1
J gene: TRBJ2-1
clone size: -

CDR3 protein: ASSRVAGQAQYNEQF
V gene: TRBV18
J gene: TRBJ2-1
clone size: -

CDR3 protein: AWSSGQTKLSGANVLT
V gene: TRBV30
J gene: TRBJ2-6
clone size: -

CDR3 protein: ASSPNQGGLSKLF
V gene: TRBV7-9
J gene: TRBJ1-4
clone size: -

CDR3 protein: ASSARDRPYEQY
V gene: TRBV25-1
J gene: TRBJ2-7
clone size: -

CDR3 protein: ASGAGGTYEQY
V gene: TRBV6-1
J gene: TRBJ2-7
clone size: -

CDR3 protein: ASSGELAGASTDTQY
V gene: TRBV2
J gene: TRBJ2-3
clone size: -

CDR3 protein: ASSSPGNQPQH
V gene: TRBV6-6
J gene: TRBJ1-5
clone size: -

CDR3 protein: ASSYTGIYNEQF
V gene: TRBV6-5
J gene: TRBJ2-1
clone size: once

CDR3 protein: ASSQDIGTASYEQY
V gene: TRBV4-3
J gene: TRBJ2-7
clone size: -

CDR3 protein: ASSSSGRSEQF
V gene: TRBV7-2
J gene: TRBJ2-1
clone size: once